The 27 T cell receptor beta chains below come from one sample, sequenced in a study of T cells in tumors after PD-1 blockade. TCRdb keeps only in-frame clones here, not all; method: immunoSEQ multiplex PCR. The profile covers 13,000 to 15,000 clones, with less than 75% appearing a single time and more than 30% taken by the ten largest. The specimen was tumor tissue, collected after anti-PD-1 treatment. The receptors shown here come from a human donor with cutaneous squamous cell carcinoma.

Only one count was recorded for this clone. The V gene is TRBV9, the J gene TRBJ2-5, with 8 bases aligning to TRBD2. CDR1 is SGDLS, CDR2 YYNGEE, per germline. The CDR3 totals 16 residues. With 0 bases clipped from V and 5 bases from J, the junction kept 9 bases outside the gene matches. In DNA, the CDR3 is TGTGCCAGCAGCGTAGCGGGGCGGGGGGCGAGGGAGACCCAGTACTTC. This codes for CASSVAGRGARETQYF.

This clone was seen more than once but under ten times. The chain links TRBV13 to TRBJ2-7; a weak D match, TRBD1 (7 bases). Looked up from germline, CDR1 is PRHDT and CDR2 is FYEKMQ (reference sequence). Trimming left V 0 bases short and J 6 bases short, with 9 bases between. The CDR3 is 13 amino acids. CDR3 amino acids: CASSLGQGGEQYF. CDR3 DNA: TGTGCCAGCAGCTTAGGGCAGGGGGGCGAGCAGTACTTC.

V gene TRBV10-3 combines with J gene TRBJ2-7; TRBD2 aligns across 12 bases. There are 15 residues in the CDR3. Germline CDR1 is ENHRY and CDR2 is SYGVKD. The junction had 8 bases not matched to a gene; V was cut back by 8 bases and J by 3 bases. CDR3 protein: CAIGRLAGGNYEQYF. The CDR3 DNA sequence: TGTGCCATCGGGAGGCTAGCGGGGGGGAACTACGAGCAGTACTTC.

The V and J genes are TRBV6-4 and TRBJ1-1, with TRBD1 matching 10 bases. This CDR3 has 15 amino acids. Trimming cost V 5 bases and J 6 bases; bases outside gene matches: 9. Germline CDR1 MRHNA, CDR2 SNTAGT. CDR3 protein: CASSPGTGAGAEAFF. CDR3 bases: TGTGCCAGCAGTCCAGGGACAGGGGCGGGCGCTGAAGCTTTCTTT.

This chain connects TRBV28 to TRBJ2-1; TRBD1 might be the D (6 bases). This CDR3 has 17 amino acids. V was trimmed by 5 bases and J by 6 bases, leaving 23 bases between them. Germline CDR1 reads MDHEN; CDR2 reads SYDVKM. CDR3 bases: TGTGCCAGCAGTCCGAAAACAGGGTTCTCCAGCCGCAATGAGCAGTTCTTC. It is translated as CASSPKTGFSSRNEQFF.

This clone was seen just once. This sequence joins TRBV14 and TRBJ2-5; possible D gene TRBD2, 6 bases. V lost 4 bases and J lost 5, with 14 bases in between. Germline CDR1 reads SGHDN; CDR2 reads FVKESK. The CDR3 covers 14 residues. CDR3 in amino acids: CASSLITSYETQYF. The CDR3 coding sequence is TGTGCCAGCAGCCTAATAACTAGCTACGAGACCCAGTACTTC.

This clone was seen only a few times. A far larger clone is a single base away, which makes a read error likely. The genes are TRBV7-9 and TRBJ1-2, with 10 bases lining up with TRBD1. Germline CDR1 and CDR2: SEHNR and FQNEAQ (reference sequence). V shed 3 bases and J 6 bases; nucleotides not matched to a gene: 1. The CDR3 length is 13 residues. The CDR3 region is CASSFGTGDGYTF. In DNA, the CDR3 is TGTGCCAGCAGCTTCGGGACAGGGGATGGCTACACCTTC. Full variable domain (rest looked up from reference TRBV7-9 and TRBJ1-2): DTGVSQNPRHKITKRGQNVTFRCDPISEHNRLYWYRQTLGQGPEFLTYFQNEAQLEKSRLLSDRFSAERPKGSFSTLEIQRTEQGDSAMYLCASSFGTGDGYTFGSGTRLTVV.

The chain joins TRBV24-1 to TRBJ1-5; D is unresolved. The germline V gene encodes CDR1 KGHDR and CDR2 SFDVKD. The CDR3 totals 15 residues. V lost 0 bases and J lost 3, with 8 bases in between. DNA for the CDR3: TGTGCCACCAGTGATTTGGTCGGCCCCAATCAGCCCCAGCATTTT. This gives the protein CATSDLVGPNQPQHF.

V and J are TRBV5-1 and TRBJ2-5; D remains ambiguous. The CDR3 sequence is 13 residues long. Germline CDR1 SGHRS, CDR2 YFSETQ. Trimming left V 0 bases short and J 4 bases short, with 7 bases between. DNA for the CDR3: TGCGCCAGCAGCTTGGGATCTCGAGAGACCCAGTACTTC. Its translation: CASSLGSRETQYF. The full variable domain, its missing parts supplied by reference TRBV5-1 and TRBJ2-5, is KAGVTQTPRYLIKTRGQQVTLSCSPISGHRSVSWYQQTPGQGLQFLFEYFSETQRNKGNFPGRFSGRQFSNSRSEMNVSTLELGDSALYLCASSLGSRETQYFGPGTRLLVL.

This chain connects TRBV19 to TRBJ2-1; tentatively, D is TRBD1 or TRBD2 (5 bases each). The germline V gene encodes CDR1 LNHDA and CDR2 SQIVND (reference sequence). The CDR3 loop spans 12 amino acids. Trimming took 3 bases from V and 10 from J, leaving 10 bases between them. CDR3 in amino acids: CASSMVGTEQFF. CDR3 DNA sequence: TGTGCCAGTAGTATGGTAGGGACGGAGCAGTTCTTC.

The chain links TRBV7-6 to TRBJ1-1; D ambiguous. Germline CDR1 and CDR2: SGHVS and FNYEAQ. The CDR3 spans 14 residues. With 1 base removed from V and 7 bases from J, the gap between germline ends came to 13 bases. CDR3 nucleotides: TGTGCCAGCAGCTTAGGACAAGCGGGCGTTGAAGCTTTCTTT. Its translation: CASSLGQAGVEAFF.

The genes are TRBV6-4 and TRBJ2-3; perhaps TRBD1 as D (5 bases). In germline, CDR1 is MRHNA, CDR2 SNTAGT. CDR3 length: 13 residues. Trimming stripped 2 bases from V and 2 bases from J, with 5 bases between. CDR3 region: CASSDGATDTQYF. CDR3 DNA: TGTGCCAGCAGTGACGGGGCCACAGATACGCAGTATTTT.

For the CDR3, the DNA is TGTGCCAGCAGTTTCTTCTTAGGCAGTTCACGGGATTCACCCCTCCACTTT. This encodes CASSFFLGSSRDSPLHF. The V and J genes are TRBV27 and TRBJ1-6; D ambiguous. The CDR3 is 17 amino acids. Trimming cost V 3 bases and J 8 bases, with 20 bases left between them. CDR1 and CDR2 from the germline V gene are MNHEY and SMNVEV (reference sequence).

This chain uses TRBV20-1 with TRBJ1-5; D is unclear. Germline CDR1 is DFQATT and CDR2 is SNEGSKA (reference sequence). The V end lost 3 bases, the J end lost 1 base, and 16 bases lay between the germline ends. The CDR3 consists of 16 residues. CDR3 in amino acids: CSASREGGVSNQPQHF. The CDR3 nucleotides read TGCAGTGCTAGTAGGGAGGGCGGAGTGAGCAATCAGCCCCAGCATTTT.

The chain combines TRBV6-4 with TRBJ2-1; the D is unclear. Germline CDR1 MRHNA, CDR2 SNTAGT. This CDR3 spans 12 amino acids. The ends were cut back, 1 base at V and 5 bases at J, with 3 bases in the middle. CDR3 residues: CASSDYNNEQFF. The CDR3 bases are TGTGCCAGCAGTGACTACAACAATGAGCAGTTCTTC.

This clone was seen only a few times. The V call is TRBV6-2 or TRBV6-3, the J call TRBJ2-7, with 16 bases matching TRBD2. Germline V gene sequence: CDR1 MNHEY, CDR2 SVGEGT. CDR3 length: 19 residues. With V trimmed by 2 bases and J by 4 bases, 11 bases remained unmatched. CDR3 nucleotides: TGTGCCAGCAGTTACCCGGGACTAGCGGGAGGGCCAAGAGGATACGAGCAGTACTTC. It yields the protein CASSYPGLAGGPRGYEQYF.

Details on this clone: The same CDR3 also results from other DNA sequences found in this sample. This chain links TRBV18 with TRBJ1-3; D gene unclear. CDR1 and CDR2 from the germline V gene are KGHSH and LQKENI. V lost 2 bases to trimming and J lost 1 base, with 6 bases between them. The CDR3 totals 14 residues. The CDR3 DNA sequence: TGTGCCAGCTCACCAGAGGGTTCTGGAAACACCATATATTTT. Protein product: CASSPEGSGNTIYF.

This clone was found a few times. The CDR3 sequence: CASSLSPSGTSYNEQFF. In DNA form, the CDR3 reads TGCGCCAGCAGCTTGAGTCCTAGCGGGACCTCCTACAATGAGCAGTTCTTC. The V gene is TRBV5-1, the J gene TRBJ2-1; TRBD2 matches at 9 bases. V lost 1 base to trimming and J lost 0 bases; unmatched junction nucleotides: 5. The CDR3 sequence is 17 residues long. The germline gives CDR1 SGHRS, CDR2 YFSETQ. Full variable domain (remainder filled in from reference TRBV5-1 and TRBJ2-1): KAGVTQTPRYLIKTRGQQVTLSCSPISGHRSVSWYQQTPGQGLQFLFEYFSETQRNKGNFPGRFSGRQFSNSRSEMNVSTLELGDSALYLCASSLSPSGTSYNEQFFGPGTRLTVL.

V gene TRBV18 combines with J gene TRBJ2-5, with TRBD2 matching over 9 bases. Looked up from germline, CDR1 is KGHSH and CDR2 is LQKENI. This CDR3 region has 17 residues. V was pared by 1 base and J by 2 bases, with 8 bases of the junction left unmatched. CDR3 nucleotides: TGTGCCAGCTCACCACAAGTGGCTAGCGGGGCTCAAGAGACCCAGTACTTC. Translated, it gives CASSPQVASGAQETQYF.

The chain carries TRBV5-1 and TRBJ2-1; 10 bases map to TRBD1. Trimming removed 3 bases from V and 0 bases from J; junction bases left unmatched: 18. From germline, CDR1 is SGHRS and CDR2 YFSETQ. The CDR3 length is 21 residues. CDR3 loop: CASSSLSGQGGTSSSYNEQFF. The CDR3 nucleotides are TGCGCCAGCAGCTCCTTATCCGGACAGGGGGGGACTTCAAGCTCCTACAATGAGCAGTTCTTC.

This clone was counted between two and nine times. The chain links TRBV5-1 to TRBJ2-1; D not certain. Trimming removed 3 bases from V and 0 bases from J, with 10 bases in between. This CDR3 spans 15 amino acids. The V gene's germline CDR1 is SGHRS and CDR2 YFSETQ. This CDR3 reads CASSSLESSYNEQFF. CDR3 coding DNA: TGCGCCAGCAGCTCCCTCGAGAGCTCCTACAATGAGCAGTTCTTC.

The chain carries TRBV6-5 and TRBJ2-3; maybe TRBD1 (6 bases). V dropped 6 bases and J dropped 10 bases, with 17 bases sitting between them. The V gene's germline CDR1 is MNHEY and CDR2 SVGAGI. CDR3 length equals 13 residues. CDR3 loop: CASRGTTREAQYF. The CDR3, as DNA: TGTGCCAGCAGGGGGACAACCCGAGAGGCGCAGTATTTT.

Turning to this clone: The identical CDR3 is also encoded by other nucleotide sequences in the sample. The rearrangement joins TRBV5-1 to TRBJ2-1; D ambiguous. The CDR3 runs to 14 residues. The V end lost 3 bases, the J end lost 0 bases, and 7 bases lay between the germline ends. Germline V lookup: CDR1 SGHRS, CDR2 YFSETQ. The CDR3 DNA is TGCGCCAGCAGCTCGGATAGCTCCTACAATGAGCAGTTCTTC. Translated: CASSSDSSYNEQFF.

There are a few counts of this clone. The chain has TRBV5-1 and TRBJ1-1; D remains ambiguous. Germline CDR1 is SGHRS and CDR2 is YFSETQ. Trimming removed 3 bases at V and 1 base at J, with 10 bases between. This CDR3 spans 14 amino acids. In DNA, the CDR3 is TGCGCCAGCAGCTCGGTCCTCGAGAACACTGAAGCTTTCTTT. It is translated as CASSSVLENTEAFF.

V gene TRBV5-1 combines with J gene TRBJ1-1; possibly TRBD1 for D (6 bases). Germline V lookup: CDR1 SGHRS, CDR2 YFSETQ. V was clipped by 0 bases and J by 4 bases, with 16 bases between them. This CDR3 spans 16 amino acids. CDR3 residues: CASSLDGGQVSTEAFF. The CDR3 nucleotides read TGCGCCAGCAGCTTGGACGGGGGGCAGGTGAGCACTGAAGCTTTCTTT. Together with reference TRBV5-1 and TRBJ1-1, the CDR3 gives the full variable domain: KAGVTQTPRYLIKTRGQQVTLSCSPISGHRSVSWYQQTPGQGLQFLFEYFSETQRNKGNFPGRFSGRQFSNSRSEMNVSTLELGDSALYLCASSLDGGQVSTEAFFGQGTRLTVV.

The rearrangement uses TRBV6-5 and TRBJ1-5, with a possible D match to TRBD1 (6 bases). V lost 6 bases to trimming and J lost 4 bases, with 10 bases between them. The CDR3 spans 13 residues. Germline V gene data show CDR1 as MNHEY and CDR2 as SVGAGI. The CDR3 sequence is CASRAGANQPQHF. The CDR3 bases are TGTGCCAGCAGGGCGGGGGCGAATCAGCCCCAGCATTTT.

The V and J genes are TRBV10-3 and TRBJ1-5; D unclear. This CDR3 spans 14 amino acids. The V and J ends lost 6 bases and 0 bases respectively, with 9 bases between them. Germline values: CDR1 ENHRY, CDR2 SYGVKD. The CDR3 DNA reads TGTGCCATCAGCGCAGACACTAGCAATCAGCCCCAGCATTTT. This codes for CAISADTSNQPQHF.